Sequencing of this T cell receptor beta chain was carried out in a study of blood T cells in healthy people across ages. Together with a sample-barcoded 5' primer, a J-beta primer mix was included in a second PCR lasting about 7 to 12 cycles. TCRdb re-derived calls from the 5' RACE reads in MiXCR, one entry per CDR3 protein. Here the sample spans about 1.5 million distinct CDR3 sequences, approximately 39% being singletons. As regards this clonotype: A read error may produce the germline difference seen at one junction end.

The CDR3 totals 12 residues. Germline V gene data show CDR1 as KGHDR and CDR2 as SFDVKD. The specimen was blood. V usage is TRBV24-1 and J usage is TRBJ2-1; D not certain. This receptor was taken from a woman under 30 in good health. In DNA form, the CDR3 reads TGTGCCACCGGCGCCAGTTACAATGAGCAGTTTTTC. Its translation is CATGASYNEQFF.